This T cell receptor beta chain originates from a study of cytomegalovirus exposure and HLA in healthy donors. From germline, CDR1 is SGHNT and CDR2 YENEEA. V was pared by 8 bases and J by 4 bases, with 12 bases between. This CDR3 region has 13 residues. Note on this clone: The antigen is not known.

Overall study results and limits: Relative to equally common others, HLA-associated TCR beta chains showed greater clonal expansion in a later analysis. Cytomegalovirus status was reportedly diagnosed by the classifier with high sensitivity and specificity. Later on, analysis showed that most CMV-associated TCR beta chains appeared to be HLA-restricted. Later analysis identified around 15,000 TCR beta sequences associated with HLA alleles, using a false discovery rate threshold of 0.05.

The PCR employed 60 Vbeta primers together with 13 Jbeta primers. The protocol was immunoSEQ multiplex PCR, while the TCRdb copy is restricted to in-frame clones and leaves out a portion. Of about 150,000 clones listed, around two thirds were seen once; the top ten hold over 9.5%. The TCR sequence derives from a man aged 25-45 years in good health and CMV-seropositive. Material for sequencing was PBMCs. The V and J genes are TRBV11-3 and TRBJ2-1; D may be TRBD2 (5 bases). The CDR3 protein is CASALGIYNEQFF. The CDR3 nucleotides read TGTGCCAGCGCACTAGGGATATACAATGAGCAGTTCTTC.